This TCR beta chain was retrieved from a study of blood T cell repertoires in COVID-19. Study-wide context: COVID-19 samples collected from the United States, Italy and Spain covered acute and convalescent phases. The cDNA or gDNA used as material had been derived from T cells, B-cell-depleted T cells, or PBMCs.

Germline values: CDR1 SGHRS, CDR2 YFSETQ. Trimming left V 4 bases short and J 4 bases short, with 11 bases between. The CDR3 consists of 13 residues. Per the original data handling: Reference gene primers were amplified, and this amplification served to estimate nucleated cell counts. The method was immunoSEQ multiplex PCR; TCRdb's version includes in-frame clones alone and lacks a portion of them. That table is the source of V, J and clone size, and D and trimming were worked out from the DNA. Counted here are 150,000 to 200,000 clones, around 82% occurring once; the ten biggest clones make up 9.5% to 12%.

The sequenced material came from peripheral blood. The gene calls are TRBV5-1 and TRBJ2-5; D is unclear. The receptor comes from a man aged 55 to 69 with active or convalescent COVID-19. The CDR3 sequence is CASSKDSGETQYF. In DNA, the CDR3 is TGCGCCAGCAGCAAAGATTCGGGAGAGACCCAGTACTTC.